Shown below are 22 T cell receptor beta chains from a single sample sequenced in a study of blood T cell repertoires in COVID-19. Using immunoSEQ multiplex PCR, the repertoire was profiled, and TCRdb retains in-frame clones only, with some absent. The repertoire includes some 170,000 clones, about 81% of them detected once, and approximately 11% sits in the top ten. Sequences were obtained from peripheral blood. These receptors were collected from a human donor in a cohort sampled during active COVID-19.

The chain links TRBV11-2 to TRBJ2-7; possibly TRBD2 for D (5 bases). This CDR3 contains 13 residues. The germline V and J ends were trimmed by 5 bases and 4 bases, with 12 bases remaining between them. Germline lookup yields CDR1 SGHAT and CDR2 FQNNGV. The CDR3 loop is CASSPLGRYEQYF. CDR3 DNA: TGTGCCAGCAGCCCCCTGGGGAGATACGAGCAGTACTTC.

A single count supports this clone. This sequence joins TRBV6-2 or TRBV6-3 and TRBJ1-4; D is undetermined. CDR1 and CDR2 (germline): MNHEY, SVGEGT. V lost 2 bases and J lost 4, with 14 bases in between. This CDR3 has 16 residues. The CDR3 DNA follows: TGTGCCAGCAGTTACGGCCGAGGAAACTTTAATGAAAAACTGTTTTTT. Protein sequence: CASSYGRGNFNEKLFF.

V usage is TRBV7-9 and J usage is TRBJ1-5; D is perhaps TRBD1 (5 bases). This CDR3 comprises 15 residues. The ends were cut back, 1 base at V and 3 bases at J, with 10 bases in the middle. Germline V gives CDR1 SEHNR, CDR2 FQNEAQ (reference sequence). The CDR3 loop reads CASSLGLGANQPQHF. The CDR3 region has the DNA TGTGCCAGCAGCTTAGGCCTAGGGGCCAATCAGCCCCAGCATTTT.

The chain has TRBV16 and TRBJ1-1, with D tentatively TRBD1 (5 bases). V was trimmed by 0 bases and J by 0 bases, leaving 14 bases between them. There are 17 residues in the CDR3. Germline V gene lookup returns CDR1 KGHSY and CDR2 FQNENV. CDR3 protein: CASSQSMGGNMNTEAFF. CDR3 coding DNA: TGTGCCAGCAGCCAATCTATGGGGGGGAATATGAACACTGAAGCTTTCTTT.

The CDR3 reads CASSPIGQGAQETQYF. DNA for the CDR3: TGTGCCAGCTCACCAATCGGACAGGGGGCCCAAGAGACCCAGTACTTC. The chain carries TRBV18 and TRBJ2-5; 11 nucleotides match TRBD1. Germline CDR1 reads KGHSH; CDR2 reads LQKENI. The CDR3 length is 16 residues. J lost 1 base, V lost 2 bases, and 3 bases had no gene match. The whole variable domain, filled in from reference TRBV18 and TRBJ2-5, reads NAGVMQNPRHLVRRRGQEARLRCSPMKGHSHVYWYRQLPEEGLKFMVYLQKENIIDESGMPKERFSAEFPKEGPSILRIQQVVRGDSAAYFCASSPIGQGAQETQYFGPGTRLLVL.

The chain has TRBV27 and TRBJ1-1; TRBD1 might be the D (5 bases). Germline V CDR1 and CDR2: MNHEY, SMNVEV (reference sequence). CDR3 length equals 16 residues. With 5 bases removed from V and 2 bases from J, the gap between germline ends came to 18 bases. The CDR3 protein is CASSTYPGLTNTEAFF. CDR3 DNA: TGTGCCAGCAGTACTTACCCGGGACTGACAAACACTGAAGCTTTCTTT.

This clone was recorded a few times. The chain is built from TRBV7-3 and TRBJ2-5; 10 bases are a match to TRBD1. The J segment lost 7 bases and the V segment lost 5 bases, leaving 4 bases of the junction unmatched. The CDR3 sequence is 13 residues long. Germline-derived CDR1 and CDR2 are SGHTA and FQGTGA. The CDR3 here is CASSTGQGGTQYF. DNA for the CDR3: TGTGCCAGCAGCACCGGACAGGGGGGGACCCAGTACTTC.

This chain uses TRBV28 with TRBJ2-7; 7 bases map to TRBD2. V gave up 6 bases and J gave up 0 bases; unmatched junction bases: 8. Looked up from germline, CDR1 is MDHEN and CDR2 is SYDVKM. This CDR3 region has 15 residues. As DNA, the CDR3 is TGTGCCAGCAGCATTTTCGGGGGGAGCTCCTACGAGCAGTACTTC. Residues: CASSIFGGSSYEQYF.

By share, this clone counts as medium-sized. The chain joins TRBV19 to TRBJ2-7; D might be TRBD2 (5 bases). Trimming left V 5 bases short and J 3 bases short, with 14 bases between. The CDR3 runs to 14 residues. CDR1 is LNHDA, CDR2 SQIVND, per germline (reference sequence). The CDR3 region has the DNA TGTGCCAGTAGTCAAGGCAGCGACTACTACGAGCAGTACTTC. It translates to CASSQGSDYYEQYF.

The rearrangement joins TRBV27 to TRBJ2-5, with a weak D call TRBD2 (7 bases). The CDR3 spans 19 residues. CDR1 is MNHEY and CDR2 is SMNVEV in the germline V gene (reference sequence). V lost 1 base and J lost 3, with 24 bases in between. The CDR3 region is CASSLYPPFRAGAKETQYF. DNA of the CDR3: TGTGCCAGCAGTTTATATCCCCCTTTTAGGGCGGGGGCTAAAGAGACCCAGTACTTC.

The chain links TRBV5-6 to TRBJ2-5, with D possibly TRBD1 on 5 matching bases. The CDR3 extends over 16 amino acids. CDR1 and CDR2 (germline): SGHDT, YYEEEE. Deletions cut 4 bases from V and 0 bases from J, with 16 bases between. The CDR3 sequence: CASSPIRGWDQETQYF. In nucleotides, the CDR3 is TGTGCCAGCAGCCCCATAAGGGGTTGGGACCAAGAGACCCAGTACTTC.

The J gene is TRBJ1-1, the V gene TRBV11-2; 7 nucleotides align to TRBD1. The V and J ends lost 4 bases and 9 bases, in that order; junction bases with no gene match: 17. Germline loops: CDR1 SGHAT, CDR2 FQNNGV. This CDR3 spans 16 amino acids. As DNA, the CDR3 is TGTGCCAGCAGCTCCTTAAGTAGTCCGGGACAGCCCAAAGCTTTCTTT. It yields the protein CASSSLSSPGQPKAFF.

The V call is TRBV27, the J call TRBJ2-2; D is possibly TRBD1 (5 bases). The V and J ends lost 7 bases and 4 bases respectively, with 10 bases between them. Germline-derived CDR1 and CDR2 are MNHEY and SMNVEV (reference sequence). The length of the CDR3 is 13 residues. The CDR3 DNA reads TGTGCCAGCATGGTGGACATCACCGGGGAGCTGTTTTTT. It is translated as CASMVDITGELFF.

The chain uses TRBV6-2 or TRBV6-3 and TRBJ2-7; the match to TRBD2 covers 7 bases. The J segment lost 5 bases and the V segment lost 2 bases, leaving 15 bases of the junction unmatched. The CDR3 consists of 17 residues. Germline V gene lookup returns CDR1 MNHEY and CDR2 SVGEGT. CDR3 nucleotide sequence: TGTGCCAGCAGTTACCCCCCGGTTGGAGGACTAGAGAACGAGCAGTACTTC. Protein product: CASSYPPVGGLENEQYF.

This chain uses TRBV5-6 with TRBJ2-7, with 10 bases fitting TRBD1. V shed 6 bases, J shed 6 bases, and the junction held 15 bases outside the gene matches. The CDR3 runs 16 residues. Germline CDR1 SGHDT, CDR2 YYEEEE. CDR3 bases: TGTGCCAGCAACCAATTAACCGGGACAGGGGTACGCGAGCAGTACTTC. Its translation is CASNQLTGTGVREQYF.

The J gene is TRBJ2-3, the V gene TRBV11-3; TRBD2 is a possible D gene (6 bases). V lost 3 bases and J 3 bases, leaving 7 bases between the germline ends. The germline gives CDR1 SGHNT, CDR2 YENEEA. The CDR3 extends over 13 amino acids. Here the CDR3 reads CASSFGGTDTQYF. The CDR3 DNA is TGTGCCAGCAGCTTCGGAGGGACAGATACGCAGTATTTT.

The rearrangement links TRBV10-2 to TRBJ1-5; D is unclear. This CDR3 spans 14 amino acids. Germline CDR1 WSHSY, CDR2 SAAADI. The V and J ends lost 6 bases and 1 base respectively, with 10 bases between them. CDR3 DNA: TGCGCCAGCAGGGTGGACTCCAGCAATCAGCCCCAGCATTTT. Amino acid sequence: CASRVDSSNQPQHF.

The genes are TRBV7-9 and TRBJ2-4; no reliable D call. The V end lost 2 bases, the J end lost 9 bases, and 8 bases lay between the germline ends. Germline CDR1 and CDR2: SEHNR and FQNEAQ (reference sequence). The CDR3 sequence is 12 residues long. CDR3: CASSLSNGIQYF. The CDR3 DNA reads as TGTGCCAGCAGCTTAAGTAACGGCATTCAGTACTTC.

The chain joins TRBV7-8 to TRBJ1-4; D remains unclear. V lost 6 bases and J lost 5, with 16 bases in between. The CDR3 covers 15 residues. In germline, CDR1 is SGHVS, CDR2 FQNEAQ. CDR3 bases: TGTGCCAGCAGACAAACGACTCGAGCCAATGAAAAACTGTTTTTT. It translates to CASRQTTRANEKLFF.

The chain recombines TRBV7-2 with TRBJ1-6; 7 nucleotides agree with TRBD1. The CDR3 covers 16 residues. After removal of 5 bases from V and 7 bases from J, the junction contained 11 bases not matched to a gene. Germline lookup yields CDR1 SGHTA and CDR2 FQGNSA. The CDR3 DNA follows: TGTGCCAGCAGCCTACAGACAGGGACAGTGAATTCACCCCTCCACTTT. This encodes CASSLQTGTVNSPLHF.

This sequence joins TRBV30 and TRBJ1-5; TRBD1 matches 9 bases. The CDR3 covers 14 residues. Germline values: CDR1 GTSNPN, CDR2 SVGIG (reference sequence). V was pared by 3 bases and J by 4 bases, with 4 bases of the junction left unmatched. CDR3 in amino acids: CAWSGTGSNQPQHF. The DNA of the CDR3 is TGTGCCTGGAGCGGGACAGGGTCGAATCAGCCCCAGCATTTT.

The V call is TRBV27, the J call TRBJ2-7, with 9 bases lining up with TRBD1. Trimming took 1 base from V and 5 from J; bases not matched to a gene: 9. This CDR3 comprises 16 residues. From germline, CDR1 is MNHEY and CDR2 SMNVEV (reference sequence). CDR3 sequence (DNA): TGTGCCAGCAGTTTATTAAGGACAGGGGTGTGGGACGAGCAGTACTTC. Translating gives CASSLLRTGVWDEQYF.